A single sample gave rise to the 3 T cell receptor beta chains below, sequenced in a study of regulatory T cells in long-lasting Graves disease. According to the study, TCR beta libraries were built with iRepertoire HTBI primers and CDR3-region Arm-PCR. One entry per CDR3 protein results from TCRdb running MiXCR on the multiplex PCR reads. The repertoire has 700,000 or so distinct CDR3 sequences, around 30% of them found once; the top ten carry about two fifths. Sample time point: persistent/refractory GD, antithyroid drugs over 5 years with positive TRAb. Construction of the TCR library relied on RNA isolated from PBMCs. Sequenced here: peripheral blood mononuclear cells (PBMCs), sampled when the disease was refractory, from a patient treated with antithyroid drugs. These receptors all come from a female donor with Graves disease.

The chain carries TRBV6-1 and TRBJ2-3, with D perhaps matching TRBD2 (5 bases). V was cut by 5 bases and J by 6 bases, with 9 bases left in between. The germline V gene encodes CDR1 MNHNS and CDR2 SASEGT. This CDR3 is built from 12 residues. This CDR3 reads CASSRSGDTQYF. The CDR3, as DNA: TGTGCCAGCAGTCGTTCGGGGGATACGCAGTATTTT.

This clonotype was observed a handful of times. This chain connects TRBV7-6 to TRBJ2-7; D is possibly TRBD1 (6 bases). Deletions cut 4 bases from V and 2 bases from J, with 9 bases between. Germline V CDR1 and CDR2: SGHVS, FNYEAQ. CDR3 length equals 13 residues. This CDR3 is CASSWDNTYEQYF. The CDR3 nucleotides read TGTGCCAGCAGCTGGGACAATACCTACGAGCAGTACTTC.

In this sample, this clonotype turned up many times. CDR3 coding DNA: TGTGCCAGCAGCCAAGGACAGGGGGCTGAGACTTTCTTT. Translating gives CASSQGQGAETFF. The rearrangement uses TRBV12-3 or TRBV12-4 and TRBJ1-1; 11 nucleotides line up with TRBD1. The junction had 9 bases not matched to a gene; V was cut back by 6 bases and J by 12 bases. This CDR3 spans 13 amino acids.